This T cell receptor beta chain was retrieved from a study of blood T cell repertoires in COVID-19 (dated by TCRdb to 2018 to 2021). For context, the study as a whole: The collaborator samples originated in the United States, Italy and Spain and spanned the acute and convalescent phases of COVID-19. The samples were drawn from the first 160 participants of the ongoing ImmuneRACE study and from under 1,500 subjects provided by 6 global collaborators. The dataset comprised deeply sampled blood TCRbeta repertoires from subjects exposed to, actively infected with, or recovered from COVID-19. Where available, HLA class I and class II types were obtained from metadata supplied by the sample provider rather than from assay-based typing. The repertoires were made available in a free public database intended to serve as a resource for research on the immune response to SARS-CoV-2. The material from the prospective study consisted of cDNA or gDNA derived from T cells, B-cell-depleted T cells, or PBMCs. Sample metadata almost always included a de-identified subject ID, COVID-19 status, age in years and sex. Study-wide conclusions, independent of this receptor: The amount of clinical and demographic metadata varied by source and participant and was provided uncurated.

TCRbeta CDR3 regions were amplified from genomic DNA by means of the immunoSEQ Assay, a bias-controlled multiplex PCR. In the paper's pipeline: Nucleated cell counts per sample were estimated from amplification of reference gene primers within the assay. To quantify the absolute abundance of each unique TCRbeta CDR3 rearrangement, sequence reads were collapsed and filtered. For each sample, productive Simpson clonality was calculated by taking the square root of Simpson's diversity index across productive rearrangements. TCRdb took this table from immuneACCESS and kept in-frame rearrangements with V and J called. Such tables lack part of the clones; where checked against another copy, unresolved V genes explain under half of the gap, and the rest is unexplained. V, J and clone size were drawn from that table, and D and trimming were deduced from the DNA. The sample table lists roughly 200,000 clones, approximately 80% of them with a count of one. The leading ten clones occupy over 6.5% of the sample.

One collaborating source in Seattle enrolled patients while the patients were actively infected and followed the patients over time throughout the course of disease. Each collaborating institution followed its own protocols to collect whole blood in K2EDTA tubes. Collaborator samples were shipped for TCRbeta analysis as frozen whole blood, isolated PBMCs, or DNA extracted from either sample type. Notes on this clone: Its antigen is currently not known. Base qualities are not recorded, but no much larger clone differs from it by a single base.

Between the V and J ends, shortened by 2 bases and 5 bases respectively, the junction contains 13 bases. The CDR3 starts with the cysteine, ends with the phenylalanine, and has 15 residues. The CDR3 DNA has 45 bases and is translated from base 1. CDR1 and CDR2, looked up from the germline V gene, are SGHTA and FQGTGA. This clonotype originated in an elderly woman with COVID-19, enrolled during active disease. The source material was peripheral blood. This receptor chain uses TRBV7-3 and TRBJ2-1, with TRBD1 as a weak D call on 5 bases. The DNA reads as follows: TGTGCCAGCAGCTTACAGGGCCCCTGGAACAATGAGCAGTTCTTC. This yields the protein CASSLQGPWNNEQFF.